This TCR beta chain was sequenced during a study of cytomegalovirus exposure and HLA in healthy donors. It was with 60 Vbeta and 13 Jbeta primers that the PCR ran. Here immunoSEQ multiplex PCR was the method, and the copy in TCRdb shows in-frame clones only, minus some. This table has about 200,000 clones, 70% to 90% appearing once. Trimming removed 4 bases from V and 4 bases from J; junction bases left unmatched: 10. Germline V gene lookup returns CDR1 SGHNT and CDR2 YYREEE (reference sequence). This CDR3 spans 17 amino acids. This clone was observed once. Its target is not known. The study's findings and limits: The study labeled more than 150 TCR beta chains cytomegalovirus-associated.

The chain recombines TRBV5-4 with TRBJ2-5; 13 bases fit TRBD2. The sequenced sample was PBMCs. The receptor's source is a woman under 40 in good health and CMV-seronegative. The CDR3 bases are TGTGCCAGCAGCCAACTTCAGAGGACTAGCGGGGGAGAGACCCAGTACTTC. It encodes CASSQLQRTSGGETQYF.